The 14 T cell receptor beta chains in this list originate from one sample, sequenced in a study of blood T cell repertoires in COVID-19. Only in-frame clones appear in the TCRdb table, and some are missing; sequencing was by immunoSEQ multiplex PCR. The sample holds over 70,000 clones, roughly 80% seen once. Sequencing input: peripheral blood. These receptors were taken from a man in his 70s who had recovered from COVID-19.

This clone appeared a few times. The chain links TRBV28 to TRBJ1-2; D ambiguous. The CDR3 length is 17 residues. The germline CDR1 and CDR2 sequences are MDHEN and SYDVKM. Between the trimmed V and J ends, which lost 3 bases and 0 bases, there was a span of 17 bases. The DNA of the CDR3 is TGTGCCAGCAGTTTGGCGGGCCGACTCGAGACTAACTATGGCTACACCTTC. It specifies CASSLAGRLETNYGYTF.

The V and J genes are TRBV28 and TRBJ1-2, with 10 bases aligning to TRBD1. The V gene's germline CDR1 is MDHEN and CDR2 SYDVKM. V shed 5 bases, J shed 4 bases, and the junction held 4 bases outside the gene matches. The CDR3 spans 14 residues. The CDR3 bases are TGTGCCAGCAGTGCCGGGACAGGGGTCTATGGCTACACCTTC. Translation gives CASSAGTGVYGYTF.

This clone appeared a few times. The chain employs TRBV6-6 and TRBJ2-1, with D unclear. The CDR3 totals 14 residues. V lost 4 bases, J lost 9 bases, and 16 bases lay in between. The germline V gene has CDR1 MNHNY and CDR2 SVGAGI (reference sequence). The CDR3 loop reads CASSSHQDDSEQFF. The CDR3 bases are TGTGCCAGCAGTTCCCACCAAGACGACTCTGAGCAGTTCTTC.

The chain combines TRBV5-1 with TRBJ2-1; perhaps TRBD2 as D (5 bases). The CDR3 length is 16 residues. Germline CDR1 SGHRS, CDR2 YFSETQ. V was pared by 3 bases and J by 0 bases, with 13 bases between. The CDR3 coding sequence is TGCGCCAGCAGCTCCCTCCAGCGGAGCTCCTACAATGAGCAGTTCTTC. It is translated as CASSSLQRSSYNEQFF.

This sequence joins TRBV5-6 and TRBJ2-5, with D maybe TRBD2 (5 bases). Germline CDR1 is SGHDT and CDR2 is YYEEEE. The length of the CDR3 is 16 residues. V dropped 2 bases and J dropped 5 bases, with 19 bases sitting between them. CDR3 in amino acids: CASSFGIRGLRETQYF. Here the CDR3 DNA reads TGTGCCAGCAGCTTCGGAATCCGGGGTCTGAGGGAGACCCAGTACTTC.

This chain uses TRBV4-3 with TRBJ1-1, with unresolved D. The CDR3 length is 15 residues. With 6 bases removed from V and 2 bases from J, the gap between germline ends came to 16 bases. The V gene's germline CDR1 is LGHNA and CDR2 YSLEER. CDR3 region: CASRIFLEENTEAFF. The DNA for the CDR3 is TGCGCCAGCAGAATCTTCTTGGAGGAAAACACTGAAGCTTTCTTT.

The rearrangement uses TRBV3-1 (or the pseudogene TRBV3-2) and TRBJ2-5, with D maybe TRBD1 (5 bases). There are 14 residues in the CDR3. V lost 1 base to trimming and J lost 4 bases, with 10 bases between them. Per germline, CDR1 LGHDT and CDR2 YNNKEL (reference sequence). Here the CDR3 DNA reads TGTGCCAGCAGCCAAGTATCTAGGGGAGAGACCCAGTACTTC. This gives the protein CASSQVSRGETQYF.

This rearrangement joins TRBV30 to TRBJ2-1; possible D gene TRBD1, 5 bases. The CDR3 is made up of 13 amino acids. Looked up from germline, CDR1 is GTSNPN and CDR2 is SVGIG (reference sequence). Trimming took off 2 bases at V and 9 bases at J, with 14 bases between the two ends. This chain's CDR3 is CAWSRQHRGEQFF. CDR3 nucleotides: TGTGCCTGGAGTCGACAGCATAGGGGTGAGCAGTTCTTC.

The rearrangement uses TRBV2 and TRBJ2-1, with 11 bases lining up with TRBD2. The V and J ends lost 11 bases and 5 bases, in that order; junction bases with no gene match: 8. In germline, CDR1 is SNHLY, CDR2 FYNNEI. The CDR3 is 14 amino acids. The CDR3 here is CASELAGDHNEQFF. The CDR3 DNA reads TGTGCCTCCGAACTAGCGGGGGATCACAATGAGCAGTTCTTC.

This chain links TRBV25-1 with TRBJ2-7; TRBD1 matches 9 bases. From germline, CDR1 is MGHDK and CDR2 SYGVNS. The CDR3 has 15 residues. The J segment lost 5 bases and the V segment lost 3 bases, leaving 8 bases of the junction unmatched. CDR3 bases: TGTGCCAGCAGTGATTATACCGGGACAGGGAACGAGCAGTACTTC. It is translated as CASSDYTGTGNEQYF.

The V and J genes are TRBV4-3 and TRBJ2-3, with D possibly TRBD1 on 5 matching bases. The CDR3 has 15 amino acids. The V gene's germline CDR1 is LGHNA and CDR2 YSLEER. V was pared by 4 bases and J by 2 bases, with 13 bases between. Here the CDR3 DNA reads TGCGCCAGCAGCCTACAAAGGGGCTTCACAGATACGCAGTATTTT. This codes for CASSLQRGFTDTQYF.

The gene calls are TRBV29-1 and TRBJ2-7, with D maybe TRBD1 (5 bases). From germline, CDR1 is SQVTM and CDR2 ANQGSEA. This CDR3 is 11 amino acids long. V lost 8 bases, J lost 3 bases, and 11 bases lay in between. Here the CDR3 DNA reads TGCAGCACTCGGACACACTACGAGCAGTACTTC. It specifies CSTRTHYEQYF.

V and J are TRBV2 and TRBJ2-3; the match to TRBD2 covers 9 bases. This CDR3 region has 14 residues. Germline assignment: CDR1 SNHLY and CDR2 FYNNEI. Trimming cost V 6 bases and J 5 bases; bases outside gene matches: 6. This CDR3 reads CASRPGLAIDTQYF. The CDR3 DNA reads as TGTGCCAGCAGACCGGGACTAGCAATAGATACGCAGTATTTT.

This clone showed up just once. The gene calls are TRBV18 and TRBJ1-2; TRBD1 is a possible D gene (5 bases). The ends were cut back, 4 bases at V and 2 bases at J, with 8 bases in the middle. Germline V gene lookup returns CDR1 KGHSH and CDR2 LQKENI. The CDR3 length is 13 residues. The CDR3 DNA is TGTGCCAGCTCACAGGACACAAACTATGGCTACACCTTC. It codes for CASSQDTNYGYTF.